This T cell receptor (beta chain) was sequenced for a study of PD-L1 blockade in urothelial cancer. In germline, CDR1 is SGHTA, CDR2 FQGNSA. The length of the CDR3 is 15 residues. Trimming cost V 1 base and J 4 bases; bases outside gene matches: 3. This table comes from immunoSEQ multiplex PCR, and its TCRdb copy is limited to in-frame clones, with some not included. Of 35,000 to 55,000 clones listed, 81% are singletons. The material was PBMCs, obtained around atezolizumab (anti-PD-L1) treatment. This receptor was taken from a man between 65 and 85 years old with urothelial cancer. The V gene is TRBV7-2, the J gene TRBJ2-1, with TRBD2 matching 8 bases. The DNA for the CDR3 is TGTGCCAGCAGCTTAGTGGTAGCGGGATACAATGAGCAGTTCTTC. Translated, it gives CASSLVVAGYNEQFF. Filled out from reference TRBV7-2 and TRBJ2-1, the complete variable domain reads GAGVSQSPSNKVTEKGKDVELRCDPISGHTALYWYRQSLGQGLEFLIYFQGNSAPDKSGLPSDRFSAERTGGSVSTLTIQRTQQEDSAVYLCASSLVVAGYNEQFFGPGTRLTVL.